This TCR beta chain was observed in a study of T-cell memory formation after mild COVID-19. About the research overall: Each donor largely had its own TCR clusters. General study points: Specificity for SARS-CoV-2 was not confirmed among the second-wave clones peaking on day 37.

TCRdb used MiXCR to reprocess the 5' RACE reads, holding one entry per CDR3 protein. The data contain 11,000 to 15,000 distinct CDR3 sequences, approximately 19% of them singletons. CDR1 is LGHNA and CDR2 is YNFKEQ in the germline V gene. The CDR3 has 13 amino acids. Deletions cut 4 bases from V and 4 bases from J, with 10 bases between. This clonotype was detected many times. The target antigen is unknown. Sequenced sample: PBMCs or a T cell subset sorted from them (not recorded which). The sequence was obtained from an adult woman who had mild COVID-19 (a few samples of this study predate the infection). Cell type and time point are not known. The chain combines TRBV4-2 with TRBJ1-1; D unclear. The CDR3: CASSPFRGTEAFF. CDR3 nucleotide sequence: TGTGCCAGCAGCCCCTTCCGCGGCACTGAAGCTTTCTTT.